In its sample, the clone carrying this T cell receptor beta chain was seen many times. Its target is not known. The source of the sample is a study of early T cells in non-severe SARS-CoV-2 infection. Points from the study as a whole: Matching with VDJdb favored anti-spike CD8 responses (missing private and CD4 specificities).

Individual cDNA molecules were tagged with unique molecular identifiers. TCRdb used MiXCR to reprocess the 5' RACE reads, holding one entry per CDR3 protein. The top ten hold approximately 4.2% of the sample, which has tens of thousands of distinct CDR3 sequences, roughly 5.3% seen once. Trimming removed 7 bases from V and 2 bases from J; junction bases left unmatched: 5. The V gene's germline CDR1 is ENHRY and CDR2 SYGVKD. This CDR3 is 13 amino acids long. The receptor comes from an adult who was a healthcare worker with PCR-confirmed SARS-CoV-2 infection or an uninfected control (not recorded which). The material sequenced was whole blood. V usage is TRBV10-3 and J usage is TRBJ2-7; 7 nucleotides match TRBD2. DNA for the CDR3: TGTGCCATCAAAACGGGGGGTACCTACGAGCAGTACTTC. Translation gives CAIKTGGTYEQYF.